This TCR beta chain was captured by sequencing in a study of cytomegalovirus exposure and HLA in healthy donors. About this clone: Its specificity is not known.

V dropped 6 bases and J dropped 2 bases, with 15 bases sitting between them. This CDR3 is 14 amino acids long. Germline lookup yields CDR1 SQVTM and CDR2 ANQGSEA. Study results and caveats: Whilst most TCR sequences proved rare, a subset of public TCRs occurred across many donors. Likely technical artifact: a cluster of highly shared sequence variants. Cytomegalovirus-associated TCR beta chains were listed, numbering 150 to 200.

The primer mix had 60 Vbeta and 13 Jbeta primers. Method: immunoSEQ multiplex PCR; TCRdb's copy keeps in-frame clones and lacks some. The table records under 95,000 clones, around 72% of them present only once. The source material was PBMCs. The genes are TRBV29-1 and TRBJ2-3; D not certain. This TCR came from a woman aged 40 to 50 in good health and CMV-seropositive. Written as DNA, the CDR3 is TGCAGCGTGGTCTTGGTGGCCGCCACAGATACGCAGTATTTT. This sequence encodes CSVVLVAATDTQYF.